The TCR beta chain under discussion was sequenced for a study of T-cell memory formation after mild COVID-19. CDR1 is LGHNT, CDR2 FRNRAP, per germline. CDR3 size: 13 residues. J was trimmed by 2 bases and V by 9 bases; bases with no gene match: 6. This clonotype was counted only a few times. A single record per CDR3 protein comes from TCRdb applying MiXCR to the 5' RACE reads. The sample shows fewer than 250,000 distinct CDR3 sequences, 15% to 17% of them seen only once. The material sequenced was PBMCs or a T cell subset sorted from them (not recorded which). The source of this sequence is an adult woman who had mild COVID-19 (a few samples of this study predate the infection). Cell type and time point are not known. The chain has TRBV12-5 and TRBJ1-1, with 7 bases matching TRBD1. CDR3 DNA: TGTGCTAGCAACAGGGGCCTTAACACTGAAGCTTTCTTT. This sequence encodes CASNRGLNTEAFF.